Shown below are 30 T cell receptor beta chains from a single sample sequenced in a study of T and B cells in COVID-19 patients. From blood, about 250-500 ng of genomic DNA served as TRB template. BIOMED2 TRB-A/B primer pools were used in multiplex TRB PCR. TCRdb fed the multiplex PCR reads into MiXCR, producing one record per CDR3 protein. Seen here are 7,000 to 9,000 distinct CDR3 sequences, approximately 40% observed once, and the top ten hold about 48%. Sequences were obtained from blood. Receptors originate from a human donor with active COVID-19.

This clonotype ranks as medium-sized. The chain employs TRBV19 and TRBJ2-3, with D possibly being TRBD1 (5 bases). The CDR3 has 12 amino acids. Germline CDR1 is LNHDA and CDR2 is SQIVND (reference sequence). Trimming stripped 3 bases from V and 6 bases from J, with 7 bases between. The CDR3, as DNA: TGTGCCAGTAGTATCTGGGGCGATACGCAGTATTTT. This gives the protein CASSIWGDTQYF.

Within the sample, this clonotype is medium-sized (0.01 to 0.1%). The rearrangement uses TRBV15 and TRBJ2-5; weak D call: TRBD1 (5 bases). The V end was cut by 2 bases, the J end by 4 bases, with 11 bases between. The CDR3 spans 14 residues. Germline values: CDR1 LNHNV, CDR2 YYDKDF (reference sequence). The CDR3 coding sequence is TGTGCCACCAGCAGAATAAGGGGCGGAGAGACCCAGTACTTC. Protein: CATSRIRGGETQYF.

The rearrangement uses TRBV29-1 and TRBJ1-1; D is undetermined. The germline gives CDR1 SQVTM, CDR2 ANQGSEA. Trimming took off 0 bases at V and 0 bases at J, with 5 bases between the two ends. The CDR3 is 13 amino acids. The CDR3 nucleotides read TGCAGCGTTGAAGATTTTATGAACACTGAAGCTTTCTTT. Protein product: CSVEDFMNTEAFF.

This clonotype was counted once. A read error may account for a junction end that differs from germline. The chain joins TRBV11-3 to TRBJ2-1; TRBD2 matches 7 bases. Germline V gene sequence: CDR1 SGHNT, CDR2 YENEEA. This CDR3 has 19 residues. The CDR3, as DNA: TGTGTCAGCAGCTTAGAACGGTTGGGTGCCCGCGGGAGTTTAAGGGAGCAGTTCTTC. It encodes CVSSLERLGARGSLREQFF.

This rearrangement joins TRBV27 to TRBJ1-1; 7 nucleotides line up with TRBD1. CDR1 MNHEY and CDR2 SMNVEV come from the germline V gene (reference sequence). The junction had 8 bases not matched to a gene; V was cut back by 5 bases and J by 5 bases. The length of the CDR3 is 14 residues. DNA for the CDR3: TGTGCCAGCAGTGAAAGCCAGGGACAGACTGAAGCTTTCTTT. Protein sequence: CASSESQGQTEAFF.

The chain links TRBV27 to TRBJ2-1, with 11 bases matching TRBD1. The germline CDR1 and CDR2 sequences are MNHEY and SMNVEV (reference sequence). V lost 5 bases to trimming and J lost 8 bases; unmatched junction nucleotides: 8. The CDR3 sequence is 15 residues long. As DNA, the CDR3 is TGTGCCAGCAGTCCCTGGGACAGGGGGAAAGATGAGCAGTTCTTC. Amino acids: CASSPWDRGKDEQFF.

The chain is built from TRBV5-1 and TRBJ2-3; the D gene is possibly TRBD1 (6 bases). The germline gives CDR1 SGHRS, CDR2 YFSETQ. The CDR3 totals 11 residues. Trimming removed 8 bases from V and 7 bases from J, with 11 bases in between. The CDR3 loop is CASSRGNTQYF. The CDR3 coding sequence is TGCGCCAGTTCTAGGGGGAATACGCAGTATTTT. Full variable domain (rest looked up from reference TRBV5-1 and TRBJ2-3): KAGVTQTPRYLIKTRGQQVTLSCSPISGHRSVSWYQQTPGQGLQFLFEYFSETQRNKGNFPGRFSGRQFSNSRSEMNVSTLELGDSALYLCASSRGNTQYFGPGTRLTVL.

The genes are TRBV29-1 and TRBJ1-1; possible D gene TRBD1, 6 bases. Germline lookup yields CDR1 SQVTM and CDR2 ANQGSEA. CDR3 length: 11 amino acids. Between the trimmed V and J ends, which lost 7 bases and 8 bases, there was a span of 14 bases. CDR3 loop: CSGMTGLEAFF. The CDR3 DNA sequence: TGCAGCGGTATGACAGGATTAGAAGCTTTCTTT. Looking up the rest from reference TRBV29-1 and TRBJ1-1 gives the full variable domain: SAVISQKPSRDICQRGTSLTIQCQVDSQVTMMFWYRQQPGQSLTLIATANQGSEATYESGFVIDKFPISRPNLTFSTLTVSNMSPEDSSIYLCSGMTGLEAFFGQGTRLTVV.

On this clonotype: This could be a read error, since a much larger clone is one nucleotide away. J is TRBJ2-1 and V is TRBV29-1; D is unresolved. Germline V gene sequence: CDR1 SQVTM, CDR2 ANQGSEA. The CDR3 sequence is 12 residues long. V was cut by 6 bases and J by 4 bases, with 10 bases left in between. CDR3 amino acids: CSVVRIYNEQFF. CDR3 nucleotide sequence: TGCAGCGTCGTAAGGATTTACAATGAGCAGTTCTTC.

This clonotype turned up a few times. The chain has TRBV6-5 and TRBJ2-7; D unclear. V was trimmed by 0 bases and J by 2 bases, leaving 11 bases between them. CDR3 length equals 15 residues. Per germline, CDR1 MNHEY and CDR2 SVGAGI. The CDR3 region has the DNA TGTGCCAGCAGTTACTCGCAGGCGGTGGCCTACGAGCAGTACTTC. Translating it yields CASSYSQAVAYEQYF.

The chain links TRBV6-5 to TRBJ2-2, with D tentatively TRBD2 (5 bases). Trimming took 7 bases from V and 1 from J, leaving 13 bases between them. This CDR3 is built from 15 residues. The germline CDR1 and CDR2 sequences are MNHEY and SVGAGI. CDR3: CASTPWTGNTGELFF. The CDR3 DNA reads TGTGCCAGCACCCCATGGACTGGGAACACCGGGGAGCTGTTTTTT.

This sequence joins TRBV10-3 and TRBJ2-7, with 7 bases fitting TRBD2. The V gene end was trimmed by 4 bases and the J gene end by 0 bases; junction bases not matched to a gene: 6. Germline assignment: CDR1 ENHRY and CDR2 SYGVKD. The CDR3 is 15 amino acids. The CDR3 bases are TGTGCCATCAGTGCCCACGGGGGGAGCTCCTACGAGCAGTACTTC. Translation: CAISAHGGSSYEQYF.

The chain has TRBV6-2 or TRBV6-3 and TRBJ2-7, with D uncertain. V gave up 5 bases and J gave up 2 bases, with 16 bases separating them. This CDR3 spans 15 amino acids. CDR1 and CDR2 (germline): MNHEY, SVGEGT. CDR3 amino acids: CASSTGLPRPYEQYF. DNA for the CDR3: TGTGCCAGCAGTACCGGGCTCCCAAGACCCTACGAGCAGTACTTC.

The V gene is TRBV6-5, the J gene TRBJ2-5, with 10 bases identical to TRBD2. Losses at the gene ends were 0 bases for V and 5 bases for J; bases not matched to a gene: 12. CDR3 length: 18 residues. Looked up from germline, CDR1 is MNHEY and CDR2 is SVGAGI. CDR3 in amino acids: CASSYSSGGSSLGETQYF. The DNA for the CDR3 is TGTGCCAGCAGTTACTCTAGCGGGGGGAGTAGCTTGGGGGAGACCCAGTACTTC.

The chain recombines TRBV5-4 with TRBJ1-1; 11 positions match TRBD1. In germline, CDR1 is SGHNT, CDR2 YYREEE (reference sequence). J gave up 6 bases and V 5 bases, and 15 bases lay outside the gene matches. The length of the CDR3 is 17 residues. The CDR3 reads CASSRRSGTGGWPEAFF. The CDR3 DNA reads as TGTGCCAGCAGTCGTAGGTCCGGGACAGGGGGGTGGCCTGAAGCTTTCTTT.

This clonotype was counted only a few times. The gene calls are TRBV12-3 or TRBV12-4 and TRBJ2-2; D gene uncertain. The germline V and J ends were trimmed by 7 bases and 4 bases, with 28 bases remaining between them. The CDR3 consists of 19 residues. DNA for the CDR3: TGTGCCAGCACCCTAATGGGCGGAAACGGGCGCTTGAGCACCGGGGAGCTGTTTTTT. It encodes CASTLMGGNGRLSTGELFF.

By share, this clonotype ranks as medium-sized (0.01 to 0.1%). The chain combines TRBV29-1 with TRBJ2-1; weak D call: TRBD2 (5 bases). Germline CDR1 and CDR2: SQVTM and ANQGSEA. This CDR3 region has 13 residues. Here the CDR3 DNA reads TGCGGAGCGAGGGAAGACTCCTACAATGAGCAGTTCTTC. Amino acids: CGAREDSYNEQFF.

The chain recombines TRBV30 with TRBJ2-1; 7 bases match TRBD1. After removal of 1 base from V and 0 bases from J, the junction contained 12 bases not matched to a gene. In germline, CDR1 is GTSNPN, CDR2 SVGIG (reference sequence). CDR3 size: 18 residues. The CDR3 bases are TGTGCCTGGAGTGGTGGTGGGAACCGGGACAGCTCCTACAATGAGCAGTTCTTC. This encodes CAWSGGGNRDSSYNEQFF.

This sequence joins TRBV27 and TRBJ2-7; 9 bases align to TRBD1. CDR1 and CDR2 (germline): MNHEY, SMNVEV (reference sequence). CDR3 length: 17 residues. The V gene end was trimmed by 5 bases and the J gene end by 4 bases; junction bases not matched to a gene: 15. The CDR3 is CASSLHPTDRGHYEQYF. Here the CDR3 DNA reads TGTGCCAGCAGTCTTCATCCTACGGACAGGGGTCATTACGAGCAGTACTTC.

The genes are TRBV5-4 and TRBJ2-5; weak D call: TRBD1 (6 bases). This CDR3 region has 13 residues. The germline CDR1 and CDR2 sequences are SGHNT and YYREEE (reference sequence). Between the trimmed V and J ends, which lost 4 bases and 5 bases, there was a span of 12 bases. DNA for the CDR3: TGTGCCAGCAGCCCCAGGGGAACGGAGACCCAGTACTTC. Protein: CASSPRGTETQYF.

Sample share makes this clonotype medium-sized (0.01 to 0.1%). CDR3 sequence (DNA): TGTGCCAGCAGCTTAATAGGGCAGGGGATGTCTGATGAGCAGTTCTTC. Amino acid sequence: CASSLIGQGMSDEQFF. The V call is TRBV7-9, the J call TRBJ2-1; tentative D call: TRBD1 (6 bases). Looked up from germline, CDR1 is SEHNR and CDR2 is FQNEAQ (reference sequence). The CDR3 extends over 16 amino acids. The V end was cut by 2 bases, the J end by 8 bases, with 19 bases between.

This clonotype is labeled medium-sized. CDR3 nucleotides: TGTGCCAGCAGCTTAGGATGGGGTACCGAAAGGAAGGATGAGCAGTTCTTC. This codes for CASSLGWGTERKDEQFF. The chain uses TRBV11-3 and TRBJ2-1; D unclear. CDR1 and CDR2 from the germline V gene are SGHNT and YENEEA. The CDR3 sequence is 17 residues long. The V gene lost 1 base and the J gene lost 8 bases, with 21 bases spanning the gap.

This sequence joins TRBV12-3 or TRBV12-4 and TRBJ1-2; no clear D gene. The CDR3 is made up of 11 amino acids. Trimming removed 10 bases at V and 2 bases at J, with 8 bases between. This chain's CDR3 is CATHLNYGYTF. The CDR3 DNA reads TGTGCCACCCACCTCAACTATGGCTACACCTTC.

The chain is built from TRBV6-1 and TRBJ2-6; D not resolved. V was cut by 4 bases and J by 2 bases, with 9 bases left in between. CDR3 length equals 15 residues. Germline CDR1 reads MNHNS; CDR2 reads SASEGT. The CDR3 here is CASSGQATGANVLTF. The CDR3 DNA reads as TGTGCCAGCAGTGGGCAGGCTACTGGGGCCAACGTCCTGACTTTC.

This sequence joins TRBV6-5 and TRBJ2-1; perhaps TRBD2 as D (6 bases). Trimming removed 6 bases from V and 5 bases from J, with 20 bases in between. Germline CDR1 and CDR2: MNHEY and SVGAGI. This CDR3 region has 16 residues. CDR3 protein: CASRPLRPSDDNEQFF. CDR3 DNA: TGTGCCAGCAGACCACTCCGCCCTAGCGATGACAATGAGCAGTTCTTC.

This clonotype appeared a few times. V and J are TRBV5-4 and TRBJ2-2, with 9 positions matching TRBD1. The CDR3 is 18 amino acids. In germline, CDR1 is SGHNT, CDR2 YYREEE (reference sequence). V lost 2 bases to trimming and J lost 6 bases; unmatched junction nucleotides: 14. The CDR3, as DNA: TGTGCCAGCAGCTTAAGTATGGGACAGGGATCGGTGGCCGGGGAGCTGTTTTTT. Protein: CASSLSMGQGSVAGELFF.

This clonotype is judged medium-sized. The rearrangement joins TRBV6-5 to TRBJ2-7; D is unresolved. This CDR3 is 15 amino acids long. Germline V CDR1 and CDR2: MNHEY, SVGAGI. The V end lost 2 bases, the J end lost 3 bases, and 14 bases lay between the germline ends. The DNA of the CDR3 is TGTGCCAGCAGTTACGTTGTGTCCGGCGGCTACGAGCAGTACTTC. This codes for CASSYVVSGGYEQYF.

The chain employs TRBV12-3 or TRBV12-4 and TRBJ1-2, with TRBD1 matching over 10 bases. This CDR3 has 15 amino acids. Trimming cost V 6 bases and J 7 bases; bases outside gene matches: 11. CDR3 nucleotide sequence: TGTGCCAGCAGCCTCGACAGGGGGCAATTGGGTGGCTACACCTTC. Its translation is CASSLDRGQLGGYTF.

The rearrangement uses TRBV5-1 and TRBJ2-2; 8 positions agree with TRBD1. The J segment lost 7 bases and the V segment lost 0 bases, leaving 8 bases of the junction unmatched. The CDR3 has 16 residues. CDR1 and CDR2 (germline): SGHRS, YFSETQ. This chain's CDR3 is CASSLADREDVGELFF. For the CDR3, the DNA is TGCGCCAGCAGCTTGGCGGACAGGGAAGACGTCGGGGAGCTGTTTTTT.

The chain joins TRBV19 to TRBJ1-4; 10 nucleotides align to TRBD1. V trimming: 8 bases; J trimming: 5 bases; junction bases outside the gene matches: 5. The CDR3 length is 14 residues. Germline V gene lookup returns CDR1 LNHDA and CDR2 SQIVND (reference sequence). The CDR3 DNA is TGTGCCAGTGGTAGGGGACAGGGGAATGAAAAACTGTTTTTT. It yields the protein CASGRGQGNEKLFF.